This entry describes one T cell receptor (beta chain). This clonotype was observed a handful of times. Its antigen is unknown. Within one base of it there is no much larger clone, and no base qualities were kept. TCR cDNA was synthesized by 5'RACE template switching, which introduced a universal primer site and unique molecular identifiers. Priming for cDNA synthesis came from both the TCR alpha and TCR beta constant segments. Libraries were amplified in two PCR steps, with sample barcodes and sequencing adapters added in the second step. Sequencing of libraries was performed on Illumina HiSeq 2500 (2x100 bp) or NovaSeq (2x150 bp). Concerning the study's data processing: MIGEC handled demultiplexing of reads and collapsing into UMI consensus sequences, while MiXCR performed V(D)J alignment. Clonotypes responding to the vaccine were identified with edgeR on replicate PBMC samples, with the criteria of FDR below 0.01 and a log2 fold change above 5 up to day 15. Each bulk clonotype was labeled CD4 or CD8 based on which sequenced repertoire, CD4 or CD8, contained the clonotype at higher abundance. TCRdb ran its own pipeline on the public reads, namely fastp trimming at Q25 and MiXCR clone calling, and kept in-frame beta chains. One record per CDR3 amino acid sequence lists the most common genes and DNA. TCRdb's processing, not the authors' own work, is the source of the V and J calls. Across this sample there are 450,000 to 650,000 distinct CDR3 sequences, with about 13% seen only once. The top ten hold about 14% of the sample.

The CDR3 starts with the cysteine, ends with the phenylalanine, and has 12 residues. CDR3 DNA only is kept here, 36 bases in frame from base 1. Taken from the germline V gene (reference sequence), the CDR1 and CDR2 loops are DFQATT and SNEGSKA. The treatment or condition label, read with the paper, signifies: live attenuated yellow fever vaccine strain. At every blood-draw timepoint, two biological replicates of bulk PBMCs were collected. A standard Ficoll-Paque protocol was used to isolate PBMCs from peripheral blood. RNA was extracted with TriZol from bulk PBMCs, CD4 and CD8 fractions, and dextramer-positive and dextramer-negative fractions. This record belongs to a study of T cells after yellow fever vaccination (dated by TCRdb to the late 2010s). For context, the study as a whole: The SMART-Seq v4 Ultra Low Input RNA kit was used to prepare libraries from fractions with low cell numbers. To follow T-cell clones before and after primary and booster YFV17D yellow fever vaccination, bulk TCR alpha and beta repertoires were sequenced over time. Two healthy male donors, one aged 18 to 30 and one aged 30 to 39 years, were included in the cohort. Blood samples were taken at several timepoints before and after primary and secondary immunization, and bulk PBMC replicates and cell subsets were isolated.

General study outcomes and caveats: A small share of clonotypes occurred in both CD4 and CD8 compartments, likely arising from convergent recombination. Computational filtering was required because FACS-sorted repertoires could contain abundant contaminating clonotypes from the bulk population. Because only two donors were included in the study, the extent to which the findings can be generalized is limited. Compared with the primary T-cell response, the secondary T-cell response was weaker but faster, peaking on day 5 rather than day 15. After the booster, most clones that had expanded after primary vaccination were detected again (around 96% of CD4 and more than 85% of CD8), suggesting broad maintenance of memory.

This TCR was sampled from a man between 25 and 39 years old who received the YFV17D yellow fever vaccine. The chain was built from TRBV20-1 and TRBJ1-1; TRBD1 is a weak D gene call, 5 bases matching. The sequencing here drew on PBMCs, taken on the day of the yellow fever booster vaccination. The CDR3 here reads CRATAGNTEAFF. The nucleotide sequence is TGCAGGGCGACAGCGGGGAACACTGAAGCTTTCTTT.